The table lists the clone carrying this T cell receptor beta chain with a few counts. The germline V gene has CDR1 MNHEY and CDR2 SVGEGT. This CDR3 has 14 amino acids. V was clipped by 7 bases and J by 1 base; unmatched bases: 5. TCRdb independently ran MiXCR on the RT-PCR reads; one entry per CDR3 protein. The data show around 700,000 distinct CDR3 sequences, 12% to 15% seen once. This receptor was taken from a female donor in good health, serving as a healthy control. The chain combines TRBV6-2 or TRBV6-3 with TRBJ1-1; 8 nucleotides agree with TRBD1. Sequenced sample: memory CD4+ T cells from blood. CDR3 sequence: CASIQTGANTEAFF. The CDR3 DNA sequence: TGTGCCAGCATTCAGACAGGGGCGAACACTGAAGCTTTCTTT.